Shown below are 21 T cell receptor beta chains from a single sample sequenced in a study of T cell responses to AZD1222 COVID-19 vaccine. Repertoires were generated with immunoSEQ multiplex PCR, while TCRdb's copy carries only in-frame clones and drops some. The sample contains roughly 96,000 clones, around 87% of which appear only once. The sample was peripheral blood, taken 28 days after the second AZD1222 dose. These receptors were obtained from an adult who received the AZD1222 COVID-19 vaccine.

V is TRBV2 and J is TRBJ2-1, with D perhaps TRBD2 (6 bases). CDR1 and CDR2 from the germline V gene are SNHLY and FYNNEI. The CDR3 loop spans 11 amino acids. Between the trimmed V and J ends, which lost 5 bases and 14 bases, there was a span of 13 bases. Here the CDR3 DNA reads TGTGCCAGCAGTACTAAGGCTAGCGAGTTCTTC. Protein: CASSTKASEFF.

This clone was recorded once. V gene TRBV9 combines with J gene TRBJ2-1, with unresolved D. CDR3 size: 14 residues. CDR1 SGDLS and CDR2 YYNGEE come from the germline V gene. V lost 0 bases, J lost 5 bases, and 9 bases lay in between. The CDR3 reads CASSVEQVHNEQFF. Here the CDR3 DNA reads TGTGCCAGCAGCGTAGAGCAGGTGCACAATGAGCAGTTCTTC.

The chain has TRBV6-2 or TRBV6-3 and TRBJ2-7; the match to TRBD2 covers 9 bases. The germline V gene has CDR1 MNHEY and CDR2 SVGEGT. This CDR3 spans 17 amino acids. V trimming: 2 bases; J trimming: 5 bases; junction bases outside the gene matches: 13. The DNA of the CDR3 is TGTGCCAGCAGTTACCGGATGGCGGGGGGGCCAGGGGACGAGCAGTACTTC. This translates into CASSYRMAGGPGDEQYF.

The chain recombines TRBV27 with TRBJ1-6; no clear D. This CDR3 region has 17 residues. V lost 3 bases to trimming and J lost 3 bases, with 15 bases between them. Germline V lookup: CDR1 MNHEY, CDR2 SMNVEV (reference sequence). The CDR3 here is CASSFITQALYNSPLHF. The CDR3 nucleotides read TGTGCCAGCAGTTTCATCACCCAAGCTCTCTATAATTCACCCCTCCACTTT.

This chain joins TRBV11-3 and TRBJ2-1, with no clear D. Germline-derived CDR1 and CDR2 are SGHNT and YENEEA. The CDR3 consists of 12 residues. V gave up 1 base and J gave up 6 bases, with 4 bases separating them. CDR3 nucleotides: TGTGCCAGCAGCTTAGGGCTCAATGAGCAGTTCTTC. This sequence encodes CASSLGLNEQFF.

The genes are TRBV6-4 and TRBJ1-5, with TRBD1 as a possible D gene (5 bases). There are 19 residues in the CDR3. V was clipped by 0 bases and J by 3 bases, with 21 bases between them. Germline V gene sequence: CDR1 MRHNA, CDR2 SNTAGT. CDR3 protein: CASSDSPGRGPSYNQPQHF. The CDR3 DNA reads TGTGCCAGCAGTGACTCCCCCGGTAGGGGACCGAGTTACAATCAGCCCCAGCATTTT.

The chain recombines TRBV5-1 with TRBJ1-1; D is uncertain. The CDR3 sequence is 14 residues long. The V gene's germline CDR1 is SGHRS and CDR2 YFSETQ. Trimming cost V 0 bases and J 0 bases, with 6 bases left between them. CDR3 sequence reads: CASSLDGLNTEAFF. For the CDR3, the DNA is TGCGCCAGCAGCTTGGACGGGTTGAACACTGAAGCTTTCTTT. Looking up the rest from reference TRBV5-1 and TRBJ1-1 gives the full variable domain: KAGVTQTPRYLIKTRGQQVTLSCSPISGHRSVSWYQQTPGQGLQFLFEYFSETQRNKGNFPGRFSGRQFSNSRSEMNVSTLELGDSALYLCASSLDGLNTEAFFGQGTRLTVV.

The rearrangement links TRBV11-2 to TRBJ2-2, with D possibly TRBD2 on 6 matching bases. The CDR3 is 17 amino acids. CDR1 is SGHAT and CDR2 is FQNNGV in the germline V gene. The V end lost 3 bases, the J end lost 5 bases, and 19 bases lay between the germline ends. CDR3 sequence reads: CASSFRQGGVSTGELFF. The CDR3, as DNA: TGTGCCAGCAGCTTCCGGCAGGGCGGGGTATCAACCGGGGAGCTGTTTTTT.

This rearrangement joins TRBV11-3 to TRBJ1-4; maybe TRBD1 (5 bases). Germline CDR1 SGHNT, CDR2 YENEEA. V was shortened by 1 base and J by 8 bases, with 14 bases between the two germline ends. CDR3 length: 15 amino acids. This chain's CDR3 is CASSLGGGEYEKLFF. For the CDR3, the DNA is TGTGCCAGCAGCTTAGGAGGAGGGGAGTACGAAAAACTGTTTTTT.

This chain uses TRBV19 with TRBJ1-2, with TRBD1 as a possible D gene (5 bases). This CDR3 is built from 13 residues. Trimming removed 8 bases at V and 8 bases at J, with 18 bases between. Germline V gene lookup returns CDR1 LNHDA and CDR2 SQIVND (reference sequence). The chain's CDR3 is CASGQTGIVGYTF. CDR3 DNA: TGTGCCAGTGGACAAACAGGAATCGTCGGCTACACCTTC.

The chain recombines TRBV29-1 with TRBJ2-5; 9 nucleotides line up with TRBD1. J lost 5 bases, V lost 8 bases, and 9 bases had no gene match. The CDR3 has 13 residues. CDR1 SQVTM and CDR2 ANQGSEA come from the germline V gene. CDR3 DNA sequence: TGCAGCTCCCAAACGGGACAGGGTGAGACCCAGTACTTC. It specifies CSSQTGQGETQYF.

Written as DNA, the CDR3 is TGTGCCTGGGGGGGTCGGGGGGCTTGGGAGACCCAGTACTTC. Translation: CAWGGRGAWETQYF. V usage is TRBV30 and J usage is TRBJ2-5, with D perhaps matching TRBD2 (7 bases). CDR1 is GTSNPN, CDR2 SVGIG, per germline (reference sequence). V was shortened by 5 bases and J by 5 bases, with 18 bases between the two germline ends. This CDR3 is built from 14 residues.

This clone has only one observation. J is TRBJ2-7 and V is TRBV7-2; D ambiguous. The CDR3 is 13 amino acids. Trimming left V 3 bases short and J 5 bases short, with 11 bases between. Per the germline V gene, CDR1 is SGHTA and CDR2 is FQGNSA. The CDR3 DNA follows: TGTGCCAGCAGCTTGGCTTATGTGAACGAGCAGTACTTC. This gives the protein CASSLAYVNEQYF.

This chain uses TRBV11-2 with TRBJ2-7; D is ambiguous. The CDR3 loop spans 14 amino acids. V was trimmed by 1 base and J by 6 bases, leaving 13 bases between them. From germline, CDR1 is SGHAT and CDR2 FQNNGV. The CDR3 nucleotides are TGTGCCAGCAGCTTAGCGTCGGTGGCCTCCGAGCAGTACTTC. This translates into CASSLASVASEQYF.

V and J are TRBV5-5 and TRBJ2-2; D gene uncertain. The CDR3 runs to 13 residues. V gave up 4 bases and J gave up 9 bases, with 13 bases separating them. Per germline, CDR1 SGHKS and CDR2 YYEKEE (reference sequence). The CDR3 protein is CASSPPTERELFF. CDR3 DNA sequence: TGTGCCAGCAGCCCTCCTACTGAGCGGGAGCTGTTTTTT.

This clone was recorded only once. The chain employs TRBV10-3 and TRBJ2-7; 11 bases fit TRBD2. The CDR3 is made up of 15 amino acids. The trim removed 4 bases at V and 1 base at J, leaving 3 bases unmatched. Germline V gene data show CDR1 as ENHRY and CDR2 as SYGVKD. The CDR3 DNA reads TGTGCCATCAGTGTCGTAGCGGGAGGGTCCTACGAGCAGTACTTC. Encoded protein: CAISVVAGGSYEQYF.

V gene TRBV24-1 combines with J gene TRBJ2-5; 9 nucleotides line up with TRBD1. V lost 6 bases and J lost 3; bases outside the gene matches: 10. Germline assignment: CDR1 KGHDR and CDR2 SFDVKD. The CDR3 is made up of 16 amino acids. The CDR3 spells CATSPPPRDREETQYF. The CDR3 DNA reads TGTGCCACCAGTCCCCCACCCCGGGACAGGGAAGAGACCCAGTACTTC.

This chain connects TRBV7-2 to TRBJ2-3; D is uncertain. CDR1 is SGHTA, CDR2 FQGNSA, per germline. This CDR3 region has 14 residues. V was shortened by 2 bases and J by 2 bases, with 8 bases between the two germline ends. The DNA of the CDR3 is TGTGCCAGCAGCTTAAGGATTTCCACAGATACGCAGTATTTT. This encodes CASSLRISTDTQYF. Drawing the rest from reference TRBV7-2 and TRBJ2-3, the complete variable domain is GAGVSQSPSNKVTEKGKDVELRCDPISGHTALYWYRQSLGQGLEFLIYFQGNSAPDKSGLPSDRFSAERTGGSVSTLTIQRTQQEDSAVYLCASSLRISTDTQYFGPGTRLTVL.

As for this clone: This CDR3 is also generated by other DNA sequences in the sample. V is TRBV9 and J is TRBJ2-2; 12 bases align to TRBD2. CDR1 is SGDLS and CDR2 is YYNGEE in the germline V gene. The CDR3 runs to 15 residues. With V trimmed by 2 bases and J by 4 bases, 0 bases remained unmatched. The CDR3 loop reads CASSVGLAGTGELFF. The DNA for the CDR3 is TGTGCCAGCAGCGTGGGACTAGCGGGCACCGGGGAGCTGTTTTTT. Variable domain in full (rest from reference TRBV9 and TRBJ2-2): DSGVTQTPKHLITATGQRVTLRCSPRSGDLSVYWYQQSLDQGLQFLIQYYNGEERAKGNILERFSAQQFPDLHSELNLSSLELGDSALYFCASSVGLAGTGELFFGEGSRLTVL.

The J gene is TRBJ1-4, the V gene TRBV12-3 or TRBV12-4; no firm D call. The CDR3 has 13 amino acids. V lost 11 bases and J 7 bases, leaving 17 bases between the germline ends. For the CDR3, the DNA is TGTGCCTCAGGCTCGAGAGGTAGTGAAAAACTGTTTTTT. It specifies CASGSRGSEKLFF.

The V call is TRBV3-1 (or the pseudogene TRBV3-2), the J call TRBJ1-3; weak D call: TRBD1 (6 bases). The CDR3 is 19 residues long. Germline assignment: CDR1 LGHDT and CDR2 YNNKEL (reference sequence). V was cut by 1 base and J by 4 bases, with 23 bases left in between. The DNA for the CDR3 is TGTGCCAGCAGCCAAGCCGATACTTCCCATGGGGGGCACGGAAACACCATATATTTT. Protein: CASSQADTSHGGHGNTIYF.